Described below is a single T cell receptor (beta chain) sequence and its context. The data were taken from a study of patients and donors after allogeneic stem cell transplantation. Via MiXCR, TCRdb re-called the RT-PCR reads, giving one row per CDR3 protein. Of approximately 410,000 distinct CDR3 sequences in the sample, 16% were seen once. The V gene's germline CDR1 is SGHTA and CDR2 FQGNSA. The germline V and J ends were trimmed by 5 bases and 5 bases, with 13 bases remaining between them. The CDR3 runs 14 residues. This receptor was obtained from a human donor who was either an allogeneic HSCT recipient or a stem cell or donor lymphocyte infusion donor (not recorded which). It is not recorded whose cells these are; they may come from a transplant donor. The specimen sequenced was blood, either unsorted or a sorted T cell fraction (not recorded which). The genes are TRBV7-2 and TRBJ2-1; D gene uncertain. The CDR3: CASSPLGGNNEQFF. Here the CDR3 DNA reads TGTGCCAGCAGCCCCCTAGGCGGTAACAATGAGCAGTTCTTC.